What follows are 32 T cell receptor beta chains derived from one specimen sequenced in a study of molecular identifiers for immune sequencing clone quantification (dated by TCRdb to the late 2010s). The library relied on PCR. Sequencing used a NextSeq 500. TCRdb's own reprocessing of the public reads used fastp at Q25 and MiXCR and kept productive beta chains. Entries are consolidated by CDR3 protein sequence, retaining the most common genes and DNA. In this sample the table shows some 590,000 distinct CDR3 sequences, about 25% of which occur a single time. The ten largest clones add up to 0.6% to 0.9% of the sample. The sample was naive CD8+ T cells from blood, with Jurkat cell RNA spiked in. Sample cell subset or site, as interpreted from the label and publication: FACS-sorted CD8+CD4-CCR7+CD45RA+ naive T cells. The receptors come from a human donor in good health. Some libraries in this study had Jurkat cell RNA spiked in.

This clonotype was observed at least ten times. The chain recombines TRBV16 with TRBJ2-3; D might be TRBD1 (6 bases). V dropped 4 bases and J dropped 1 base, with 18 bases sitting between them. Germline lookup yields CDR1 KGHSY and CDR2 FQNENV. The CDR3 sequence is 17 residues long. This CDR3 is CASSPKQTGYRTDTQYF. DNA of the CDR3: TGTGCCAGCAGCCCGAAGCAAACAGGGTACCGCACAGATACGCAGTATTTT.

This clonotype appeared a few times. This chain connects TRBV6-5 to TRBJ1-1; D perhaps matches TRBD1 (6 bases). Trimming removed 5 bases at V and 2 bases at J, with 18 bases between. Germline assignment: CDR1 MNHEY and CDR2 SVGAGI. This CDR3 contains 16 residues. CDR3 sequence (DNA): TGTGCCAGCAGTATCTCAAGGGGGGGACGAAACACTGAAGCTTTCTTT. This sequence encodes CASSISRGGRNTEAFF.

To note about this clonotype: This may be a read error, as it is one base from a much larger clone. The genes are TRBV4-3 and TRBJ1-2; D gene ambiguous. The CDR3 has 14 residues. Trimming removed 0 bases at V and 3 bases at J, with 8 bases between. Germline V lookup: CDR1 LGHNA, CDR2 YSLEER. CDR3: CASSQENNDYGYTF. The CDR3 region has the DNA TGCGCCAGCAGCCAAGAGAACAATGACTATGGCTACACCTTC.

This clonotype was seen at least ten times. The chain uses TRBV7-2 and TRBJ2-1; 12 bases agree with TRBD2. In germline, CDR1 is SGHTA, CDR2 FQGNSA. The CDR3 covers 18 residues. With V trimmed by 4 bases and J by 6 bases, 13 bases remained unmatched. In DNA, the CDR3 is TGTGCCAGCAGCTCGACTAGCGGGGGTGCCACGCTGGGCAATGAGCAGTTCTTC. Translating gives CASSSTSGGATLGNEQFF.

This clonotype came up many times. This chain joins TRBV9 and TRBJ1-6, with 9 bases aligning to TRBD1. The CDR3 is 13 amino acids. CDR1 and CDR2 (germline): SGDLS, YYNGEE. V was clipped by 3 bases and J by 14 bases; unmatched bases: 6. The CDR3 DNA follows: TGTGCCAGCAGCGGGGACAGGGATTTCACCCTCCACTTT. It is translated as CASSGDRDFTLHF.

Note on this clonotype: Likely a read error: the CDR3 ends without its conserved phenylalanine or tryptophan. The chain carries TRBV11-1 and TRBJ2-2; 8 bases match TRBD1. Germline V gene lookup returns CDR1 SGHAT and CDR2 FQDESV (reference sequence). The CDR3 loop spans 17 amino acids. V dropped 0 bases and J dropped 6; count of bases not matched to a gene: 9. The CDR3 loop reads CASSLALADRVSGELFL. CDR3 DNA: TGTGCCAGCAGCTTAGCGCTCGCGGACAGGGTCTCCGGGGAGCTGTTTCTT.

This clonotype was counted a few times. The chain links TRBV5-5 to TRBJ2-5, with 8 bases that match TRBD1. The trim removed 0 bases at V and 5 bases at J, leaving 12 bases unmatched. In germline, CDR1 is SGHKS, CDR2 YYEKEE (reference sequence). The CDR3 consists of 17 residues. The CDR3 DNA is TGTGCCAGCAGCTTGGTCCAGGGGGCGAACTACGGGGAGACCCAGTACTTC. Its protein product is CASSLVQGANYGETQYF.

Details on this clonotype: This sequence may be a read error, since a much larger clone differs from it by one base. V usage is TRBV15 and J usage is TRBJ1-5; no clear D. Germline CDR1 and CDR2: LNHNV and YYDKDF (reference sequence). The CDR3 is made up of 18 amino acids. DNA for the CDR3: TGTGTCACCAGCAGAGTACGACCGAACACCCTTAGCAATCAGCCCCAGCATTTT. Translating it yields CVTSRVRPNTLSNQPQHF.

This clonotype was observed many times. The chain uses TRBV18 and TRBJ1-5, with D perhaps TRBD1 (5 bases). Germline CDR1 and CDR2: KGHSH and LQKENI. CDR3 size: 15 residues. V lost 8 bases and J lost 2, with 16 bases in between. CDR3 sequence reads: CASSPTTGGNQPQHF. The CDR3 coding sequence is TGTGCCAGCAGCCCGACCACAGGTGGCAATCAGCCCCAGCATTTT.

This clonotype has a count of ten or more. The rearrangement uses TRBV7-9 and TRBJ2-7; tentative D call: TRBD1 (5 bases). Germline lookup yields CDR1 SEHNR and CDR2 FQNEAQ (reference sequence). With 5 bases removed from V and 3 bases from J, the gap between germline ends came to 8 bases. The length of the CDR3 is 12 residues. The CDR3 spells CASSIDSYEQYF. CDR3 nucleotide sequence: TGTGCCAGCAGCATCGACAGCTACGAGCAGTACTTC.

For this clonotype: A much larger clone lies one base from this, so it may be a read error. This sequence joins TRBV7-9 and TRBJ1-1; TRBD1 is a possible D gene (5 bases). The CDR3 consists of 19 residues. The germline V gene encodes CDR1 SEHNR and CDR2 FQNEAQ (reference sequence). The germline V and J ends were trimmed by 2 bases and 6 bases, with 28 bases remaining between them. The chain's CDR3 is CASSLPCGAGERVSAEAFF. DNA of the CDR3: TGTGCCAGCAGCTTACCCTGCGGGGCAGGCGAGAGGGTGAGCGCTGAAGCTTTCTTT.

The V gene is TRBV4-2, the J gene TRBJ2-3, with D tentatively TRBD2 (6 bases). Germline V lookup: CDR1 LGHNA, CDR2 YNFKEQ. V gave up 11 bases and J gave up 10 bases, with 31 bases separating them. This CDR3 spans 16 amino acids. The CDR3 nucleotides are TGTGCCCGCCGCCCGGGCCTAGCGCGGCCGGCAGCTCCGCAGTATTTT. Protein product: CARRPGLARPAAPQYF.

The V and J genes are TRBV15 and TRBJ1-5; D might be TRBD1 (5 bases). From germline, CDR1 is LNHNV and CDR2 YYDKDF (reference sequence). Deletions cut 2 bases from V and 4 bases from J, with 15 bases between. The CDR3 sequence is 16 residues long. CDR3 coding DNA: TGTGCCACCAGCAGACCACCCCCTGGGGGAAATCAGCCCCAGCATTTT. It codes for CATSRPPPGGNQPQHF.

This clonotype was seen ten or more times. The gene calls are TRBV29-1 and TRBJ2-3; 11 bases map to TRBD2. The germline gives CDR1 SQVTM, CDR2 ANQGSEA. The CDR3 totals 15 residues. J lost 2 bases, V lost 4 bases, and 5 bases had no gene match. The chain's CDR3 is CSVAGTSGFTDTQYF. The CDR3 nucleotides are TGCAGCGTTGCAGGGACTAGCGGATTCACAGATACGCAGTATTTT.

The chain couples TRBV9 to TRBJ2-1, with D possibly being TRBD2 (6 bases). Deletions cut 0 bases from V and 2 bases from J, with 12 bases between. CDR1 is SGDLS, CDR2 YYNGEE, per germline. The CDR3 runs to 16 residues. The CDR3: CASSVETSSPYNEQFF. CDR3 sequence (DNA): TGTGCCAGCAGCGTAGAAACTAGCTCGCCCTACAATGAGCAGTTCTTC.

The table lists this clonotype with a few counts. The rearrangement uses TRBV2 and TRBJ2-6; TRBD2 matches at 8 bases. V shed 4 bases and J 0 bases; nucleotides not matched to a gene: 14. CDR1 is SNHLY, CDR2 FYNNEI, per germline. This CDR3 comprises 20 residues. CDR3 in amino acids: CASSATSTSGGSSGANVLTF. The CDR3 bases are TGTGCCAGCAGTGCGACCTCCACTAGCGGAGGAAGCTCTGGGGCCAACGTCCTGACTTTC.

This chain joins TRBV3-1 and TRBJ1-3, with no clear D. The germline V gene encodes CDR1 LGHDT and CDR2 YNNKEL (reference sequence). The CDR3 has 18 residues. V was trimmed by 2 bases and J by 1 base, leaving 18 bases between them. The CDR3, as DNA: TGTGCCAGCAGCCAAACAGCCCTTGGCTCCTCTTCTGGAAACACCATATATTTT. Protein: CASSQTALGSSSGNTIYF.

This clonotype turned up a few times. The chain employs TRBV5-4 and TRBJ2-7; no definite D call. Germline CDR1 SGHNT, CDR2 YYREEE (reference sequence). The CDR3 loop spans 13 amino acids. Trimming took off 0 bases at V and 3 bases at J, with 7 bases between the two ends. CDR3 bases: TGTGCCAGCAGCTTGGCCTACGGCTACGAGCAGTACTTC. Its translation is CASSLAYGYEQYF. The variable domain in full, with the rest retrieved from reference TRBV5-4 and TRBJ2-7, is ETGVTQSPTHLIKTRGQQVTLRCSSQSGHNTVSWYQQALGQGPQFIFQYYREEENGRGNFPPRFSGLQFPNYSSELNVNALELDDSALYLCASSLAYGYEQYFGPGTRLTVT.

Comment on this clonotype: At one end, the junction sequence differs from germline, possibly due to a read error. The V and J genes are TRBV3-1 and TRBJ2-5; a possible D gene is TRBD2 (6 bases). The germline gives CDR1 LGHDT, CDR2 YNNKEL (reference sequence). The length of the CDR3 is 15 residues. CDR3 residues: CASSQGGGLAETQSF. The CDR3 region has the DNA TGTGCCAGCAGCCAAGGGGGAGGCCTAGCTGAGACCCAGTCCTTC.

This clonotype was detected ten times or more. The V and J genes are TRBV25-1 and TRBJ2-7, with D uncertain. V lost 2 bases and J lost 4, with 15 bases in between. Germline V gene lookup returns CDR1 MGHDK and CDR2 SYGVNS. The CDR3 totals 15 residues. The CDR3: CASSEVDMATYEQYF. CDR3 in DNA: TGTGCCAGCAGTGAAGTAGACATGGCTACGTACGAGCAGTACTTC.

Points on this clonotype: One end of the junction fails to match germline, which may point to a read error. This chain links TRBV7-8 with TRBJ2-4, with D maybe TRBD1 (6 bases). This CDR3 region has 18 residues. Per germline, CDR1 SGHVS and CDR2 FQNEAQ. Written as DNA, the CDR3 is TGTGCCAGCAGCTTAGATGCGGGTAGGGGGTGGGCCAAAAACCTTCAGTACTTC. Its protein is CASSLDAGRGWAKNLQYF.

As for this clonotype: An end of the junction differs from the germline gene, which may be a read error. This chain links TRBV29-1 with TRBJ2-7, with 8 bases lining up with TRBD2. Per the germline V gene, CDR1 is SQVTM and CDR2 is ANQGSEA. The CDR3 has 14 amino acids. CDR3 in DNA: TGCAGCTTTGAATATCTAGCGGGCGCGAGCGAGCGGTACTTC. Protein product: CSFEYLAGASERYF.

This clonotype was recorded many times. The chain combines TRBV4-3 with TRBJ1-1; tentatively, D is TRBD1 (5 bases). From germline, CDR1 is LGHNA and CDR2 YSLEER. With 3 bases removed from V and 1 base from J, the gap between germline ends came to 9 bases. This CDR3 contains 14 residues. The CDR3 protein is CASSQDTGNTEAFF. Here the CDR3 DNA reads TGCGCCAGCAGCCAGGATACAGGGAACACTGAAGCTTTCTTT.

J is TRBJ2-2 and V is TRBV5-5; D uncertain. The germline V gene has CDR1 SGHKS and CDR2 YYEKEE (reference sequence). The CDR3 has 14 amino acids. Between the trimmed V and J ends, which lost 0 bases and 2 bases, there was a span of 5 bases. In DNA form, the CDR3 reads TGTGCCAGCAGCTTGGGATACAACACCGGGGAGCTGTTTTTT. This codes for CASSLGYNTGELFF.

The V gene is TRBV11-2, the J gene TRBJ1-2; 7 nucleotides agree with TRBD1. The trim removed 3 bases at V and 1 base at J, leaving 11 bases unmatched. The CDR3 runs 17 residues. From germline, CDR1 is SGHAT and CDR2 FQNNGV. The DNA of the CDR3 is TGTGCCAGCAGCTTCCCCCGACAGGGAGGAGGTAACTATGGCTACACCTTC. Amino acid sequence: CASSFPRQGGGNYGYTF. The full variable domain, completed using reference TRBV11-2 and TRBJ1-2, is EAGVAQSPRYKIIEKRQSVAFWCNPISGHATLYWYQQILGQGPKLLIQFQNNGVVDDSQLPKDRFSAERLKGVDSTLKIQPAKLEDSAVYLCASSFPRQGGGNYGYTFGSGTRLTVV.

There are a few counts of this clonotype. The chain couples TRBV4-1 to TRBJ2-7; D is uncertain. V lost 1 base, J lost 2 bases, and 6 bases lay in between. The CDR3 has 13 residues. The germline gives CDR1 MGHRA, CDR2 YSYEKL. The CDR3 DNA follows: TGCGCCAGCAGCCAAGCCACAACCTACGAGCAGTACTTC. This gives the protein CASSQATTYEQYF.

This clonotype has at least ten counts. The gene calls are TRBV28 and TRBJ1-1; maybe TRBD1 (5 bases). CDR1 is MDHEN and CDR2 is SYDVKM in the germline V gene. This CDR3 is 13 amino acids long. Trimming took off 2 bases at V and 6 bases at J, with 10 bases between the two ends. CDR3 sequence: CASSLGRGAEAFF. The DNA for the CDR3 is TGTGCCAGCAGTTTAGGCAGAGGGGCTGAAGCTTTCTTT.

Points on this clonotype: This may stem from a read error, because a much larger clone lies one nucleotide away. This chain uses TRBV4-3 with TRBJ2-3; D possibly corresponds to TRBD2 (5 bases). The CDR3 runs 17 residues. Trimming shortened V by 1 base and J by 2 bases, and 16 bases separated the two germline ends. Looked up from germline, CDR1 is LGHNA and CDR2 is YSLEER. The CDR3 sequence is CASSQVPTDYPTDTQYF. The CDR3 region has the DNA TGCGCCAGCAGCCAAGTCCCCACCGACTATCCCACAGATACGCAGTATTTT.

The genes are TRBV7-2 and TRBJ2-1; D possibly uses TRBD1 or TRBD2 (5 bases each). CDR3 length: 15 residues. Trimming took 6 bases from V and 4 from J, leaving 16 bases between them. Per germline, CDR1 SGHTA and CDR2 FQGNSA. The CDR3 is CASRIDGANYNEQFF. The CDR3 DNA reads TGTGCCAGCAGAATCGACGGGGCCAATTACAATGAGCAGTTCTTC.

This clonotype was seen a few times. This may arise from a read error, as a much more abundant clone is one base away. In DNA form, the CDR3 reads TGTGCCGGCAGTTATACTTCTAGCACAGATACGCAGTATTTT. Translation gives CAGSYTSSTDTQYF. The V call is TRBV6-2 or TRBV6-3, the J call TRBJ2-3; no clear D gene. The germline CDR1 and CDR2 sequences are MNHEY and SVGEGT. The CDR3 sequence is 14 residues long.

Regarding this clonotype: A much larger clonotype is one base distant, so this may be a read error. For the CDR3, the DNA is TGTGCCGGCAGACCCCAGGGCTCCTCCTACGAGCAGTACTTC. As protein: CAGRPQGSSYEQYF. The chain carries TRBV6-5 and TRBJ2-7; weak D call: TRBD1 (5 bases). Germline-derived CDR1 and CDR2 are MNHEY and SVGAGI. The CDR3 covers 14 residues.

V gene TRBV18 combines with J gene TRBJ2-7, with D possibly being TRBD1 (6 bases). V lost 5 bases and J lost 7, with 27 bases in between. The CDR3 loop spans 17 amino acids. CDR1 and CDR2 from the germline V gene are KGHSH and LQKENI. Written as DNA, the CDR3 is TGTGCCAGCTCATCTCAAAACAGGGACCGCTCGGATCAGGAGCAGTACTTC. It specifies CASSSQNRDRSDQEQYF. The complete variable domain, with remaining parts taken from reference TRBV18 and TRBJ2-7, reads NAGVMQNPRHLVRRRGQEARLRCSPMKGHSHVYWYRQLPEEGLKFMVYLQKENIIDESGMPKERFSAEFPKEGPSILRIQQVVRGDSAAYFCASSSQNRDRSDQEQYFGPGTRLTVT.